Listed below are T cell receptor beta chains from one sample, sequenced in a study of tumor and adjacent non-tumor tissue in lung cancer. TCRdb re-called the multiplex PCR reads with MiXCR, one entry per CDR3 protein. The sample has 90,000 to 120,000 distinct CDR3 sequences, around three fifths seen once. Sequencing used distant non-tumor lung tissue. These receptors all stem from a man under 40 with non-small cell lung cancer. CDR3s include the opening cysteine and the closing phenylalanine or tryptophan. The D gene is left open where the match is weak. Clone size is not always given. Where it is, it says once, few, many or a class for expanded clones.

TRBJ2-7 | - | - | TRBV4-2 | CVSSQDIAQGSGQYF | TGTGTCAGCAGCCAAGATATCGCCCAAGGGAGCGGGCAGTACTTC
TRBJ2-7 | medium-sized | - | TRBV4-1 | CASSQDELGGTYEQYF | TGCGCCAGCAGCCAAGATGAGCTGGGGGGTACCTACGAGCAGTACTTC
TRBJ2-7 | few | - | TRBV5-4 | CANSLPGLDALEQYF | TGTGCCAACAGCTTACCGGGACTTGATGCCTTGGAGCAGTACTTC
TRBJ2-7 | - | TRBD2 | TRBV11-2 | CASTGTSGGGQYF | TGTGCCAGCACCGGGACTAGCGGCGGGGGGCAGTACTTC
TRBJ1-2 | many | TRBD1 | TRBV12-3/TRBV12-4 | CASSLGDRGHGYTF | TGTGCCAGCAGTTTAGGGGACAGGGGGCACGGCTACACCTTC
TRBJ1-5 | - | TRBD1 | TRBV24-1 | CATNDQGAEDEPQHF | TGTGCCACCAATGATCAGGGGGCCGAGGATGAGCCCCAGCATTTT
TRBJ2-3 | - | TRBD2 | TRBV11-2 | CASSLSIAGGPTDMQYF | TGTGCCAGCAGCCTATCCATAGCGGGAGGGCCGACAGATATGCAGTATTTT
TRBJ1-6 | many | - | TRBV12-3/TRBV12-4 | CASSLEPWGSPLHF | TGTGCCAGCAGTTTGGAGCCATGGGGTTCACCCCTCCACTTT
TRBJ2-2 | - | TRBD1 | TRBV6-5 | CASTLYGTGTGGVYTRELFF | TGTGCCAGCACCCTTTATGGAACCGGGACAGGGGGTGTTTACACGAGGGAGCTGTTTTTT
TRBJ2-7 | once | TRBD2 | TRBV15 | CATGREGGSYEQYF | TGTGCCACCGGCAGAGAAGGCGGGAGCTACGAGCAGTACTTC
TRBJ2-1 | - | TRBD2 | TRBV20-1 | CSVRDPAGGCEQFF | TGCAGTGTTAGAGATCCAGCGGGAGGGTGTGAGCAGTTCTTC
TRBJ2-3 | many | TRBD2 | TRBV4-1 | CASSRLAGVADTQYF | TGCGCCAGCAGCCGGCTAGCGGGAGTGGCAGATACGCAGTATTTT
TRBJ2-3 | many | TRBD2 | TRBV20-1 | CSAPSGGPSTDTQYF | TGCAGTGCCCCCTCGGGGGGGCCTAGCACAGATACGCAGTATTTT
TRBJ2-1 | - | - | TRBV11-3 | CASSLELVTYNEQFF | TGTGCCAGCAGCCTCGAGCTCGTGACATACAATGAGCAGTTCTTC
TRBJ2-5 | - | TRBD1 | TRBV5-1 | CASRSSGTGIGSQYF | TGCGCCAGCAGATCCTCCGGGACAGGGATTGGGAGCCAGTACTTC
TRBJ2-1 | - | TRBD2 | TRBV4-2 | CASNQDASGGANEQFF | TGTGCCAGCAACCAAGACGCTAGCGGTGGGGCCAATGAGCAGTTCTTC
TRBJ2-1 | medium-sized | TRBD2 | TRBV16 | CASSQAELAGGDHEQFF | TGTGCCAGCAGCCAAGCAGAACTAGCGGGGGGGGACCATGAGCAGTTCTTC
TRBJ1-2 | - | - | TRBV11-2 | CASSPGNRVGGYAF | TGTGCCAGCAGCCCGGGGAACAGGGTCGGCGGCTACGCCTTC
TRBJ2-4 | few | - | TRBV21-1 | CASSSEKAKNIQYF | TGTGCCAGCAGCAGTGAAAAGGCCAAAAACATTCAGTACTTC
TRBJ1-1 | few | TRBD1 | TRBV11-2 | CASSSRDRHTEAFF | TGTGCCAGCAGCTCCCGGGACAGACACACTGAAGCTTTCTTT